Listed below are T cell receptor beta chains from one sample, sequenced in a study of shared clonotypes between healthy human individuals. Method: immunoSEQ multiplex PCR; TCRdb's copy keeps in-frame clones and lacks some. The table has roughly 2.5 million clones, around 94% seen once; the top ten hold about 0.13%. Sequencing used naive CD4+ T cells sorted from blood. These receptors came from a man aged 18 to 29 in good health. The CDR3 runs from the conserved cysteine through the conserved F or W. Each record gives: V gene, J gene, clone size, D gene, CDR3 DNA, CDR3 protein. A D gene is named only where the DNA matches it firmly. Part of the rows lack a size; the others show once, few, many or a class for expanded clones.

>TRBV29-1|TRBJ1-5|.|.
TGCAGCGTTGAAGTAGAAGGGGGTAATCAGCCCCAGCATTTT
CSVEVEGGNQPQHF
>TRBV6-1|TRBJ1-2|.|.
TGTGCCAGCAGCCAAGGAGGGTCGGGCTACACCTTC
CASSQGGSGYTF
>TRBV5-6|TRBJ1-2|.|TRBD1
TGTGCCAGCAGCGTAAAGGACAGGGGTGTTGGCTACACCTTC
CASSVKDRGVGYTF
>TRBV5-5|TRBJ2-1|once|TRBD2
TGTGCCAGCAGCTTTTTAGCGGGAGTGGCCTACAATGAGCAGTTCTTC
CASSFLAGVAYNEQFF
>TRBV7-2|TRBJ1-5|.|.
TGTGCCAGCAGCTTAGAGGCTGCAGGGTCGGGAGGGCCCCAGCATTTT
CASSLEAAGSGGPQHF
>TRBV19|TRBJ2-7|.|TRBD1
TGTGCCAGTAGTCTAGGGACAGGGTCCTACGAGCAGTACTTC
CASSLGTGSYEQYF
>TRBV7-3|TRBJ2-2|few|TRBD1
TGTGCCAGCAGTCAACAGGGGAGGGAGCTGTTTTTT
CASSQQGRELFF
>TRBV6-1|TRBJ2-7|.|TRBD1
TGTGCCAGCAGAAGTATCGGACAGGGACGGTACGAGCAGTACTTC
CASRSIGQGRYEQYF
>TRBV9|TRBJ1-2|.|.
TGTGCCAGCTCTGCGGGCGGTGCAGGGCCCTCTAACTATGGCTACACCTTC
CASSAGGAGPSNYGYTF
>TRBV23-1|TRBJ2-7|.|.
TGCGCCAGCTTATCCTTGACCGCGCGGGAGCAGTACTTC
CASLSLTAREQYF
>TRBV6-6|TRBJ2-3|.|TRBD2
TGTGCCAGCAGTTGGGAGGGAGGGAGAGGGACAGATACGCAGTATTTT
CASSWEGGRGTDTQYF
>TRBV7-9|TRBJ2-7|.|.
TGTGCCAGCAGCTCAGGATACAACTCCTACGAGCAGTACTTC
CASSSGYNSYEQYF
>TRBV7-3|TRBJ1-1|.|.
TGTGCCAGCAGCTTAAAATGGGGTCTGAACACTGAAGCTTTCTTT
CASSLKWGLNTEAFF
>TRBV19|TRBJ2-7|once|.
TGTGCCAGCGGAGGGGGGAGCTACGAGCAGTACTTC
CASGGGSYEQYF
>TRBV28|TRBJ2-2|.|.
TGTGCCACAGGAGGGGGGCCCACCGGGGAGCTGTTTTTT
CATGGGPTGELFF
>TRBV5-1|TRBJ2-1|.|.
TGCGCCAGCAGCTTGGTAGAGGGGATCGAGCAGTTCTTC
CASSLVEGIEQFF
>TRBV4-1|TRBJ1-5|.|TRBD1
TGCGCCAGCAGCCTTGGGACAGGCCCAGACGATGGCAATCAGCCCCAGCATTTT
CASSLGTGPDDGNQPQHF
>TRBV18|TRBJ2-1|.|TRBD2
TGTGCCAGCTCACCACCTGGACTAGCGGGGTCCTACAATGAGCAGTTCTTC
CASSPPGLAGSYNEQFF
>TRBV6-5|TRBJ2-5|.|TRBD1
TGTGCCAGCAGTTCCCCGCCCAGGGGGCAAGAGACCCAGTACTTC
CASSSPPRGQETQYF
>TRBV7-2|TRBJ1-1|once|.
TGTGCCAGCAGCCTCTTAGGGAAGGAGGGCGCGAACACTGAAGCTTTCTTT
CASSLLGKEGANTEAFF
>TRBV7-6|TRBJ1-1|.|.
TGTGCCAGCAGCTTAGGGTCTGGCTCTCGGGGGTACACTGAAGCTTTCTTT
CASSLGSGSRGYTEAFF
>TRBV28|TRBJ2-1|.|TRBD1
TGTGCCAGCGGGACAGGGATCTCCTACAATGAGCAGTTCTTC
CASGTGISYNEQFF
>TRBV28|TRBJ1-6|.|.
TGTGCCAGCAATGGTCCGGGACCATCCCTCCACTTT
CASNGPGPSLHF
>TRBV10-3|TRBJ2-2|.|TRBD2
TGTGCCATGGGACTAGCGGGGTTTGCCGGGGAGCTGTTTTTT
CAMGLAGFAGELFF
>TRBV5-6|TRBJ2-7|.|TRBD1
TGTGCCAGCAGCTTGGCCGGGACAGGTGTTTTCTACGAGCAGTACTTC
CASSLAGTGVFYEQYF
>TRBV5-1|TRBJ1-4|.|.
TGCGCCAGCAGCTTGATTCCGACCGCAACTAATGAAAAACTGTTTTTT
CASSLIPTATNEKLFF
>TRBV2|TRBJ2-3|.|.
TGTGCCAGCAGTGTTGACGGGAGAGGGGGGAATACGCAGTATTTT
CASSVDGRGGNTQYF
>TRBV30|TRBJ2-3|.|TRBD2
TGTGCCTGGAGTTGGGGACTACCCACAGATACGCAGTATTTT
CAWSWGLPTDTQYF
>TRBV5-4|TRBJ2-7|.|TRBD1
TGTGCCAGCAGCTTGCATACGGACAGGAGTTACGAGCAGTACTTC
CASSLHTDRSYEQYF
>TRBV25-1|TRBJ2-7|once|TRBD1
TGTGCCAGCAGTGAACTGACAGGGGGCTGGGAGGAGCAGTACTTC
CASSELTGGWEEQYF
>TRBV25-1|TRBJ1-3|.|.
TGTGCCAGCAGTTGGGCAGAGAAGAGATCTGGAAACACCATATATTTT
CASSWAEKRSGNTIYF
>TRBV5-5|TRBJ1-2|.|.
TGTGCCAGCAGCTTGGTCGAAGCTAACTATGGCTACACCTTC
CASSLVEANYGYTF
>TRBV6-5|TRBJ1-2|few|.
TGTGCCAGCAGTGCGAGGGGGACACAGGGCTACACCTTC
CASSARGTQGYTF
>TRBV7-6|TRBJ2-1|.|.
TGTGCCAGCAGCTATCAACTGGCTAGCTCCTACAATGAGCAGTTCTTC
CASSYQLASSYNEQFF
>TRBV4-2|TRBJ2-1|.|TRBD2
TGTGCCAGCAGCCAAGAGGGACGGACTAGCGAAGGCAATGAGCAGTTCTTC
CASSQEGRTSEGNEQFF
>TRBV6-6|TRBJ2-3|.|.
TGTGCCAGCAGCCAGGCGGGGCTCACAGATACGCAGTATTTT
CASSQAGLTDTQYF
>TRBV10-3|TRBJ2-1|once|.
TGTGCCATCAGAGGCAGGGATGAGGCAGAGCAGTTCTTC
CAIRGRDEAEQFF
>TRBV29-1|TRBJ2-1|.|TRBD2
TGCAGCCCGATACTAGCGGGCCTAAGCTCCTACAATGAGCAGTTCTTC
CSPILAGLSSYNEQFF
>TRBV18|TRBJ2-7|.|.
TGTGCCAGCTCACCAGGATCCTCCTACGAGCAGTACTTC
CASSPGSSYEQYF
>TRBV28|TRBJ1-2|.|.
TGTGCCGGGGCCCGTCGGGGGCTGGGCTATGGCTACACCTTC
CAGARRGLGYGYTF
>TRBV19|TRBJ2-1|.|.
TGTGCCAGAACCTTAGCGGTAGCGGCCTACAATGAGCAGTTCTTC
CARTLAVAAYNEQFF
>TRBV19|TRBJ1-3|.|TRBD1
TGTGCCAGTAGTCCCGGTACAGGGGTCGCAGGAAACACCATATATTTT
CASSPGTGVAGNTIYF